This record looks at one TCR beta chain sequence and its context. V lost 0 bases to trimming and J lost 1 base; unmatched junction nucleotides: 1. CDR1 and CDR2 (germline): MNHEY, SMNVEV (reference sequence). The CDR3 runs 17 residues. This sample was taken from a study of blood T cell repertoires in COVID-19. Study-level information: Samples of COVID-19 (acute and convalescent) were obtained from the United States, Italy and Spain. The cDNA or gDNA used as material had been derived from T cells, B-cell-depleted T cells, or PBMCs.

Some clones are missing from TCRdb's copy, which holds only in-frame ones; the method was immunoSEQ multiplex PCR. The sample has around 300,000 clones, 88% seen once; the top ten hold over 4.5%. The sequencing sample was made of PBMCs or T cells enriched from blood (not recorded which). The clonotype was recovered from a man aged 25 to 40 who had recovered from COVID-19. V gene TRBV27 combines with J gene TRBJ2-5; TRBD2 aligns across 14 bases. Here the CDR3 reads CASSLSGLAGAQETQYF. The CDR3 region has the DNA TGTGCCAGCAGTTTATCGGGACTAGCGGGGGCCCAAGAGACCCAGTACTTC.